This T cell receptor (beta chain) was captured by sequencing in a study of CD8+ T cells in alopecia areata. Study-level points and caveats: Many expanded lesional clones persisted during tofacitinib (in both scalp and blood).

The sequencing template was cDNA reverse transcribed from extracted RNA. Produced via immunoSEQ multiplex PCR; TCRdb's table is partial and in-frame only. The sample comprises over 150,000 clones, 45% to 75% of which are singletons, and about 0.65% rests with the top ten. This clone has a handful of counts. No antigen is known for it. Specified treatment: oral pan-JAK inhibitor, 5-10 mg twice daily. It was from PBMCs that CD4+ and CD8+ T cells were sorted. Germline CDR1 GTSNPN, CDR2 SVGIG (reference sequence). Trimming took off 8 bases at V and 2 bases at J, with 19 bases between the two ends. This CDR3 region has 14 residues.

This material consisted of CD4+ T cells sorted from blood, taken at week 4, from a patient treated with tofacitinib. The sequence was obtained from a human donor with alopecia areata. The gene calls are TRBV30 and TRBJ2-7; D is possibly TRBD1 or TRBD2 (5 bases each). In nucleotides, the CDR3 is TGTGCCGGGACCTCCTTGGGTAGCACCTACGAGCAGTACTTC. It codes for CAGTSLGSTYEQYF.